This entry concerns a single T cell receptor beta chain. This CDR3 is 15 amino acids long. J gave up 4 bases and V 5 bases, and 10 bases lay outside the gene matches. The germline CDR1 and CDR2 sequences are MNHEY and SVGAGI. The sample originates from a study of blood T cell repertoires in COVID-19. At the level of the study: Sites across the United States, Italy and Spain contributed samples from acute and convalescent COVID-19. PBMCs, B-cell-depleted T cells, or T cells provided the cDNA or gDNA that made up the material.

Authors' data handling: Using reference gene primer amplification, nucleated cell counts were estimated. Profiling relied on immunoSEQ multiplex PCR, and the TCRdb table lists in-frame clones only, not all of them. That table is the source of V, J and clone size, and D and trimming were worked out from the DNA. Altogether more than 250,000 clones are present, roughly 84% being singletons, with the ten largest covering 1%. The source of this sequence is a man aged 50 to 60 with active or convalescent COVID-19. Material for sequencing was peripheral blood. The chain employs TRBV6-5 and TRBJ1-2, with TRBD1 matching over 7 bases. CDR3 in amino acids: CASSPTRGPIYGYTF. DNA for the CDR3: TGTGCCAGCAGTCCCACAAGGGGGCCGATCTATGGCTACACCTTC.